Sequencing of this T cell receptor beta chain was carried out in a study of T-cell memory formation after mild COVID-19. General study results and limits: Some SARS-CoV-2-responding clones were already detected in memory before infection. Of the contracting clones, CD4+ ones lay mainly in CM and EM, and CD8+ ones in EMRA.

Worth noting for this clonotype: The antigen is unknown.

cDNA libraries for TCR alpha and TCR beta, carrying sample barcodes and UMIs, came from 5'RACE with constant-segment primers. TCRdb re-called the 5' RACE reads with MiXCR, one entry per CDR3 protein. Here the sample spans about 310,000 distinct CDR3 sequences, 19% being singletons. The CDR3 length is 13 residues. Germline V gene lookup returns CDR1 SGHNT and CDR2 YENEEA. Trimming pared 5 bases from V and 9 bases from J, leaving 14 bases between. The rearrangement joins TRBV11-3 to TRBJ2-1; D remains unclear. This sequence was found in a man younger than 35 who had mild COVID-19 (a few samples of this study predate the infection). Cell type and time point are not known. The material sequenced was PBMCs or a T cell subset sorted from them (not recorded which). This CDR3 is CASSPYSTREQFF. CDR3 nucleotide sequence: TGTGCCAGCAGCCCATACTCGACCCGTGAGCAGTTCTTC.